One and the same sample provided the 22 T cell receptor beta chains below, sequenced in a study of blood T cell repertoires in COVID-19. This table comes from immunoSEQ multiplex PCR, and its TCRdb copy is limited to in-frame clones, with some not included. The data hold around 80,000 clones, with roughly four fifths observed a single time. Input material: peripheral blood. The receptors were sampled from a man older than 75 with acute or convalescent COVID-19.

The chain is built from TRBV6-5 and TRBJ1-3; possibly TRBD1 for D (6 bases). With 5 bases removed from V and 3 bases from J, the gap between germline ends came to 14 bases. The CDR3 contains 15 residues. Looked up from germline, CDR1 is MNHEY and CDR2 is SVGAGI. The CDR3 sequence is CASSPGGGYGNTIYF. The CDR3, as DNA: TGTGCCAGCAGTCCTGGCGGGGGCTATGGAAACACCATATATTTT.

The J gene is TRBJ1-1, the V gene TRBV7-3, with D hard to call. Germline CDR1 is SGHTA and CDR2 is FQGTGA. The V end lost 4 bases, the J end lost 2 bases, and 5 bases lay between the germline ends. The CDR3 runs 12 residues. The CDR3: CASSSHNTEAFF. CDR3 nucleotide sequence: TGTGCCAGCAGCTCACACAACACTGAAGCTTTCTTT.

The gene calls are TRBV19 and TRBJ1-1; 10 bases match TRBD1. This CDR3 region has 15 residues. V lost 5 bases and J lost 4; bases outside the gene matches: 7. CDR1 and CDR2 from the germline V gene are LNHDA and SQIVND (reference sequence). The CDR3 bases are TGTGCCAGTAGTTTCTTCGACAGGGGGCGCACTGAAGCTTTCTTT. The encoded protein is CASSFFDRGRTEAFF.

The rearrangement links TRBV6-1 to TRBJ2-1; 7 bases are shared with TRBD2. This CDR3 is built from 15 residues. V was clipped by 3 bases and J by 4 bases; unmatched bases: 6. Looked up from germline, CDR1 is MNHNS and CDR2 is SASEGT. CDR3 nucleotides: TGTGCCAGCAGTGATCCTGGGGGGGGGTACAATGAGCAGTTCTTC. The encoded protein is CASSDPGGGYNEQFF.

The genes are TRBV24-1 and TRBJ2-2; 7 bases align to TRBD2. From germline, CDR1 is KGHDR and CDR2 SFDVKD. The CDR3 runs to 14 residues. The V and J ends lost 4 bases and 6 bases, in that order; junction bases with no gene match: 4. The CDR3 DNA is TGTGCCACCAGTGACGGGGGGTTCGCCGGGGAGCTGTTTTTT. Its translation: CATSDGGFAGELFF.

In this sample, this clone turned up once. V gene TRBV2 combines with J gene TRBJ2-5; 7 bases are a match to TRBD2. This CDR3 has 15 residues. The germline CDR1 and CDR2 sequences are SNHLY and FYNNEI. The ends lost 0 bases at V and 2 bases at J; junction bases unmatched: 3. The CDR3 DNA reads TGTGCCAGCAGTGAAGCGTGGGGGGGGCAAGAGACCCAGTACTTC. Translated, it gives CASSEAWGGQETQYF.

The CDR3 region is CASSQEKSGNTGELFF. CDR3 in DNA: TGCGCCAGCAGCCAAGAGAAGAGCGGGAACACCGGGGAGCTGTTTTTT. This chain uses TRBV4-1 with TRBJ2-2; D may be TRBD2 (5 bases). Trimming removed 0 bases at V and 1 base at J, with 9 bases between. Per germline, CDR1 MGHRA and CDR2 YSYEKL. The CDR3 consists of 16 residues.

The J gene is TRBJ2-7, the V gene TRBV7-2, with a tentative D call TRBD1 (7 bases). With 1 base removed from V and 4 bases from J, the gap between germline ends came to 14 bases. Germline V gene data show CDR1 as SGHTA and CDR2 as FQGNSA. The CDR3 extends over 15 amino acids. This chain's CDR3 is CASSLVAGGLYEQYF. The CDR3 nucleotides are TGTGCCAGCAGCTTAGTGGCAGGGGGGTTATACGAGCAGTACTTC.

This clone was observed many times. The CDR3 sequence: CASSFLGATADTQYF. The DNA of the CDR3 is TGCGCCAGCAGCTTTCTGGGGGCAACTGCAGATACGCAGTATTTT. The chain links TRBV5-1 to TRBJ2-3, with D perhaps matching TRBD1 (6 bases). V was clipped by 2 bases and J by 4 bases, with 14 bases between them. Germline V gives CDR1 SGHRS, CDR2 YFSETQ. This CDR3 spans 15 amino acids.

The CDR3 reads CASTDWTADQPQHF. Written as DNA, the CDR3 is TGTGCCAGTACTGACTGGACAGCCGATCAGCCCCAGCATTTT. This rearrangement joins TRBV19 to TRBJ1-5; D may be TRBD1 (6 bases). The V end lost 7 bases, the J end lost 5 bases, and 15 bases lay between the germline ends. The germline V gene encodes CDR1 LNHDA and CDR2 SQIVND (reference sequence). The CDR3 runs 14 residues. Combining the CDR3 with reference TRBV19 and TRBJ1-5 gives the whole variable domain DGGITQSPKYLFRKEGQNVTLSCEQNLNHDAMYWYRQDPGQGLRLIYYSQIVNDFQKGDIAEGYSVSREKKESFPLTVTSAQKNPTAFYLCASTDWTADQPQHFGDGTRLSIL.

The chain joins TRBV7-9 to TRBJ2-7; 10 bases agree with TRBD1. The CDR3 is 15 amino acids. Germline-derived CDR1 and CDR2 are SEHNR and FQNEAQ (reference sequence). V gave up 4 bases and J gave up 7 bases; unmatched junction bases: 10. In DNA, the CDR3 is TGTGCCAGCAGCTCCCCTGGACAGGGGGAGAAGGAGCAGTACTTC. It yields the protein CASSSPGQGEKEQYF.

The rearrangement links TRBV4-1 to TRBJ1-2; D is unresolved. From germline, CDR1 is MGHRA and CDR2 YSYEKL. The V end was cut by 0 bases, the J end by 3 bases, with 8 bases between. The CDR3 has 14 amino acids. Written as DNA, the CDR3 is TGCGCCAGCAGCCAAGAGCGGGTATACTATGGCTACACCTTC. This sequence encodes CASSQERVYYGYTF.

The J gene is TRBJ1-5, the V gene TRBV2; D ambiguous. This CDR3 has 17 amino acids. Germline V CDR1 and CDR2: SNHLY, FYNNEI. V gave up 0 bases and J gave up 0 bases, with 12 bases separating them. The CDR3 loop reads CASSEASWAYSNQPQHF. CDR3 nucleotides: TGTGCCAGCAGTGAAGCGAGCTGGGCCTATAGCAATCAGCCCCAGCATTTT.

The rearrangement joins TRBV10-2 to TRBJ2-2; 12 bases map to TRBD2. This CDR3 is 16 amino acids long. Per germline, CDR1 WSHSY and CDR2 SAAADI. The V gene end was trimmed by 6 bases and the J gene end by 6 bases; junction bases not matched to a gene: 8. The CDR3 loop is CASRPSGGALAGELFF. CDR3 in DNA: TGCGCCAGCAGACCTAGCGGGGGGGCCTTGGCCGGGGAGCTGTTTTTT.

The DNA for the CDR3 is TGTGCCAGCAGCTTAGAGAGTGAAGCTTTCTTT. It is translated as CASSLESEAFF. The chain combines TRBV5-6 with TRBJ1-1; D uncertain. Germline values: CDR1 SGHDT, CDR2 YYEEEE. This CDR3 spans 11 amino acids. V lost 2 bases and J 7 bases, leaving 6 bases between the germline ends.

The CDR3 region is CASSLSPGLQTDTQYF. In DNA, the CDR3 is TGTGCCAGCAGCTTAAGTCCGGGACTACAAACAGATACGCAGTATTTT. The chain links TRBV5-5 to TRBJ2-3; 7 nucleotides align to TRBD2. This CDR3 comprises 16 residues. After removal of 2 bases from V and 3 bases from J, the junction contained 9 bases not matched to a gene. Germline CDR1 reads SGHKS; CDR2 reads YYEKEE (reference sequence).

V and J are TRBV5-1 and TRBJ2-5, with TRBD2 matching over 11 bases. CDR1 and CDR2 (germline): SGHRS, YFSETQ. The junction had 2 bases not matched to a gene; V was cut back by 0 bases and J by 1 base. The CDR3 sequence is 16 residues long. This CDR3 is CASSLGLAGGQETQYF. CDR3 in DNA: TGCGCCAGCAGCTTGGGCCTAGCGGGGGGCCAAGAGACCCAGTACTTC.

V gene TRBV7-3 combines with J gene TRBJ1-2, with a tentative D call TRBD1 (5 bases). CDR3 length: 14 amino acids. V lost 0 bases to trimming and J lost 8 bases, with 13 bases between them. Germline CDR1 reads SGHTA; CDR2 reads FQGTGA. Written as DNA, the CDR3 is TGTGCCAGCAGCTTAACCTCCCAGGGTAGGGGCTACACCTTC. Protein product: CASSLTSQGRGYTF.

This clone was counted at least ten times. Other DNA sequences of this sample code for an identical CDR3. J is TRBJ1-3 and V is TRBV6-1; tentatively, D is TRBD1 (5 bases). CDR3 length equals 16 residues. V lost 3 bases and J lost 5, with 17 bases in between. Germline V gives CDR1 MNHNS, CDR2 SASEGT. CDR3 DNA: TGTGCCAGCAGTGATTTGGGTCAGGGTGGGAGAAACACCATATATTTT. This encodes CASSDLGQGGRNTIYF.

The rearrangement uses TRBV4-2 and TRBJ1-2; 7 nucleotides agree with TRBD1. The V gene's germline CDR1 is LGHNA and CDR2 YNFKEQ. This CDR3 has 17 amino acids. Unmatched junction bases numbered 23, after V lost 8 bases and J lost 8 bases. The CDR3 is CASHDILQGQVIRGYTF. For the CDR3, the DNA is TGTGCCAGCCATGATATTTTACAGGGGCAGGTGATAAGGGGCTACACCTTC.

The genes are TRBV2 and TRBJ1-3; D gene ambiguous. V was cut by 8 bases and J by 0 bases, with 14 bases left in between. Looked up from germline, CDR1 is SNHLY and CDR2 is FYNNEI. The CDR3 covers 15 residues. The CDR3 reads CASVVTPLSGNTIYF. The DNA of the CDR3 is TGTGCCAGCGTAGTTACTCCTCTCTCTGGAAACACCATATATTTT.

V is TRBV4-1 and J is TRBJ1-5; the D is unclear. Germline-derived CDR1 and CDR2 are MGHRA and YSYEKL. CDR3 length equals 14 residues. Trimming took 2 bases from V and 4 from J, leaving 9 bases between them. The CDR3 sequence: CASSQQLWNQPQHF. The DNA of the CDR3 is TGCGCCAGCAGCCAACAACTTTGGAATCAGCCCCAGCATTTT.